The 17 T cell receptor beta chains in this list originate from one sample, sequenced in a study of blood T cell repertoires in COVID-19. Repertoires were generated with immunoSEQ multiplex PCR, while TCRdb's copy carries only in-frame clones and drops some. The sample holds about 310,000 clones, over 85% seen once. Sequencing was performed on PBMCs or T cells enriched from blood (not recorded which). These receptors originate from a woman in her 30s who had recovered from COVID-19.

The chain combines TRBV7-6 with TRBJ1-6; 7 bases map to TRBD1. CDR3 length equals 12 residues. Looked up from germline, CDR1 is SGHVS and CDR2 is FNYEAQ. The V segment lost 5 bases and the J segment 8 bases; nucleotides outside the gene matches: 0. The CDR3 DNA is TGTGCCAGCAGCGACAGGGATTCACCCCTCCACTTT. Translating it yields CASSDRDSPLHF.

The J gene is TRBJ2-1, the V gene TRBV11-3; no reliable D call. CDR3 size: 13 residues. With 4 bases removed from V and 5 bases from J, the gap between germline ends came to 9 bases. The germline CDR1 and CDR2 sequences are SGHNT and YENEEA. In DNA form, the CDR3 reads TGTGCCAGCAGCTCCTGGGCGAACAATGAGCAGTTCTTC. Residues: CASSSWANNEQFF.

The chain employs TRBV4-2 and TRBJ1-2; D unresolved. The germline CDR1 and CDR2 sequences are LGHNA and YNFKEQ. The CDR3 consists of 17 residues. V lost 0 bases and J 0 bases, leaving 14 bases between the germline ends. As DNA, the CDR3 is TGTGCCAGCAGCCAAGATGCGGAAACCTCTACTAACTATGGCTACACCTTC. It is translated as CASSQDAETSTNYGYTF.

The chain has TRBV19 and TRBJ2-7; 10 bases match TRBD2. V dropped 0 bases and J dropped 6; count of bases not matched to a gene: 8. Germline assignment: CDR1 LNHDA and CDR2 SQIVND (reference sequence). The CDR3 is 16 amino acids. CDR3 sequence reads: CASSIESGRAFAEQYF. For the CDR3, the DNA is TGTGCCAGTAGTATAGAGAGCGGGAGGGCCTTTGCCGAGCAGTACTTC.

The count of this clone is one. The chain employs TRBV7-2 and TRBJ2-7; 10 nucleotides align to TRBD2. Germline CDR1 is SGHTA and CDR2 is FQGNSA. With 1 base clipped from V and 4 bases from J, the junction kept 4 bases outside the gene matches. CDR3 length equals 15 residues. The CDR3 is CASSLEASGSYEQYF. The CDR3 region has the DNA TGTGCCAGCAGCTTAGAGGCTAGCGGGAGTTACGAGCAGTACTTC.

The CDR3 nucleotides are TGTGCCAGCAGTTTGGCGGGAGGCCCCCACGAGCAGTACTTC. This translates into CASSLAGGPHEQYF. The rearrangement uses TRBV27 and TRBJ2-7; 8 nucleotides match TRBD2. After removal of 3 bases from V and 5 bases from J, the junction contained 6 bases not matched to a gene. Germline lookup yields CDR1 MNHEY and CDR2 SMNVEV (reference sequence). CDR3 length: 14 amino acids.

The V gene is TRBV4-2, the J gene TRBJ2-6; tentatively, D is TRBD2 (6 bases). V was trimmed by 4 bases and J by 3 bases, leaving 13 bases between them. Germline loops: CDR1 LGHNA, CDR2 YNFKEQ. This CDR3 contains 16 residues. CDR3 nucleotide sequence: TGTGCCAGCAGCCTATTCCGGGGGTATGGGGCCAACGTCCTGACTTTC. It yields the protein CASSLFRGYGANVLTF.

DNA of the CDR3: TGTGCCAGCAGTCGAAACGCGGGGGACCGCGAGCAGTACTTC. The encoded protein is CASSRNAGDREQYF. The chain has TRBV6-5 and TRBJ2-7; 7 nucleotides line up with TRBD2. The CDR3 is 14 residues long. Germline CDR1 MNHEY, CDR2 SVGAGI. J was trimmed by 6 bases and V by 5 bases; bases with no gene match: 10.

The genes are TRBV13 and TRBJ1-1, with 7 positions matching TRBD1. CDR1 is PRHDT, CDR2 FYEKMQ, per germline (reference sequence). This CDR3 contains 15 residues. V was pared by 5 bases and J by 0 bases, with 6 bases of the junction left unmatched. The CDR3 DNA sequence: TGTGCCAGCAGCCTCCGGACAGGTTTGAACACTGAAGCTTTCTTT. Translated: CASSLRTGLNTEAFF.

The chain has TRBV3-1 (or the pseudogene TRBV3-2) and TRBJ1-5; a possible D gene is TRBD1 (6 bases). CDR3 size: 13 residues. Germline V gene lookup returns CDR1 LGHDT and CDR2 YNNKEL (reference sequence). With 4 bases removed from V and 6 bases from J, the gap between germline ends came to 10 bases. This CDR3 reads CASSLNRAQPQHF. CDR3 sequence (DNA): TGTGCCAGCAGCCTTAACAGGGCTCAGCCCCAGCATTTT.

J is TRBJ2-4 and V is TRBV3-1 (or the pseudogene TRBV3-2), with a possible D match to TRBD1 (5 bases). The CDR3 sequence is 21 residues long. Deletions cut 0 bases from V and 1 base from J, with 25 bases between. Germline CDR1 reads LGHDT; CDR2 reads YNNKEL (reference sequence). The CDR3: CASSQDGWQDIPVGAKNIQYF. CDR3 nucleotides: TGTGCCAGCAGCCAAGATGGATGGCAGGACATCCCTGTTGGGGCCAAAAACATTCAGTACTTC.

J is TRBJ1-2 and V is TRBV11-2; 9 bases map to TRBD1. Trimming cost V 3 bases and J 4 bases; bases outside gene matches: 6. In germline, CDR1 is SGHAT, CDR2 FQNNGV. The CDR3 is 15 residues long. The CDR3 is CASSLGTGLGYGYTF. The CDR3 DNA sequence: TGTGCCAGCAGCTTGGGGACAGGGTTAGGCTATGGCTACACCTTC.

The V gene is TRBV5-5, the J gene TRBJ2-7; D is possibly TRBD2 (5 bases). The germline gives CDR1 SGHKS, CDR2 YYEKEE (reference sequence). The CDR3 spans 15 residues. V was pared by 4 bases and J by 7 bases, with 21 bases between. This chain's CDR3 is CASSRTFGQTGEQYF. DNA for the CDR3: TGTGCCAGCAGCAGAACCTTTGGCCAGACGGGGGAGCAGTACTTC. Full variable domain (rest looked up from reference TRBV5-5 and TRBJ2-7): DAGVTQSPTHLIKTRGQQVTLRCSPISGHKSVSWYQQVLGQGPQFIFQYYEKEERGRGNFPDRFSARQFPNYSSELNVNALLLGDSALYLCASSRTFGQTGEQYFGPGTRLTVT.

The chain uses TRBV6-6 and TRBJ2-7; TRBD2 is a possible D gene (7 bases). The CDR3 spans 16 residues. Germline V lookup: CDR1 MNHNY, CDR2 SVGAGI (reference sequence). Trimming took off 0 bases at V and 4 bases at J, with 16 bases between the two ends. CDR3 sequence (DNA): TGTGCCAGCAGTTACTCCCAGACAGAGGGGGGGTACGAGCAGTACTTC. Translating gives CASSYSQTEGGYEQYF.

The chain is built from TRBV6-2 or TRBV6-3 and TRBJ2-7; maybe TRBD2 (5 bases). Germline lookup yields CDR1 MNHEY and CDR2 SVGEGT. The CDR3 sequence is 14 residues long. Trimming took off 5 bases at V and 2 bases at J, with 13 bases between the two ends. Here the CDR3 reads CASSRDYLAYEQYF. The CDR3 region has the DNA TGTGCCAGCAGTCGCGACTACCTGGCCTACGAGCAGTACTTC.

The rearrangement links TRBV6-5 to TRBJ1-1; D possibly corresponds to TRBD1 (6 bases). Trimming removed 7 bases from V and 11 bases from J, with 20 bases in between. This CDR3 comprises 13 residues. Germline loops: CDR1 MNHEY, CDR2 SVGAGI. The CDR3 region has the DNA TGTGCCAGCACCCCCGGTTCGGGGGGCGGCGCTTTCTTT. Its protein product is CASTPGSGGGAFF.

The V gene is TRBV5-1, the J gene TRBJ2-3; 7 nucleotides line up with TRBD2. V dropped 0 bases and J dropped 1; count of bases not matched to a gene: 5. The CDR3 is made up of 16 amino acids. The germline V gene encodes CDR1 SGHRS and CDR2 YFSETQ. For the CDR3, the DNA is TGCGCCAGCAGCTTGGTCCTAGCGGTTGGCACAGATACGCAGTATTTT. Residues: CASSLVLAVGTDTQYF. Together with reference TRBV5-1 and TRBJ2-3, the CDR3 gives the full variable domain: KAGVTQTPRYLIKTRGQQVTLSCSPISGHRSVSWYQQTPGQGLQFLFEYFSETQRNKGNFPGRFSGRQFSNSRSEMNVSTLELGDSALYLCASSLVLAVGTDTQYFGPGTRLTVL.